These 5 T cell receptor beta chains were all obtained from the same sample, sequenced in a study of blood T cell repertoires in COVID-19. Sequencing was performed with immunoSEQ multiplex PCR; in TCRdb, only in-frame clones are kept and a portion is missing. This repertoire shows 300,000 to 400,000 clones, 80% to 90% found once; its top ten account for around 3%. The material sequenced was peripheral blood. These receptors all stem from a woman between 25 and 40 years old with COVID-19, enrolled during active disease.

V usage is TRBV7-2 and J usage is TRBJ2-3, with 13 bases that match TRBD2. Germline CDR1 and CDR2: SGHTA and FQGNSA. The J segment lost 2 bases and the V segment lost 4 bases, leaving 3 bases of the junction unmatched. The CDR3 runs 16 residues. The CDR3: CASSSGLAGVTDTQYF. The CDR3 coding sequence is TGTGCCAGCAGCTCAGGACTAGCGGGAGTCACAGATACGCAGTATTTT. Filled out from reference TRBV7-2 and TRBJ2-3, the complete variable domain reads GAGVSQSPSNKVTEKGKDVELRCDPISGHTALYWYRQSLGQGLEFLIYFQGNSAPDKSGLPSDRFSAERTGGSVSTLTIQRTQQEDSAVYLCASSSGLAGVTDTQYFGPGTRLTVL.

The rearrangement links TRBV25-1 to TRBJ2-7; the match to TRBD1 covers 10 bases. Germline lookup yields CDR1 MGHDK and CDR2 SYGVNS. The CDR3 contains 12 residues. Trimming took 8 bases from V and 3 from J; bases not matched to a gene: 1. This chain's CDR3 is CASRDRGYEQYF. The CDR3 DNA reads as TGTGCCAGCCGGGACAGGGGCTACGAGCAGTACTTC.

The chain recombines TRBV5-1 with TRBJ1-3; D remains unclear. CDR3 length: 14 residues. Trimming shortened V by 0 bases and J by 0 bases, and 4 bases separated the two germline ends. Looked up from germline, CDR1 is SGHRS and CDR2 is YFSETQ. This CDR3 reads CASSLDTSGNTIYF. CDR3 nucleotides: TGCGCCAGCAGCTTGGACACCTCTGGAAACACCATATATTTT.

V gene TRBV4-3 combines with J gene TRBJ2-1; TRBD2 matches at 9 bases. The CDR3 runs 16 residues. Germline V gives CDR1 LGHNA, CDR2 YSLEER. V lost 0 bases, J lost 9 bases, and 9 bases stayed unmatched. The CDR3 region is CASSQDLGLAGSEQFF. The CDR3 DNA follows: TGCGCCAGCAGCCAAGATCTGGGGCTAGCGGGAAGTGAGCAGTTCTTC.

The chain links TRBV7-2 to TRBJ2-3; D is undetermined. V was cut by 5 bases and J by 2 bases, with 8 bases left in between. CDR1 is SGHTA, CDR2 FQGNSA, per germline. This CDR3 comprises 13 residues. The DNA of the CDR3 is TGTGCCAGCAGCCCCAGTATCACAGATACGCAGTATTTT. Protein: CASSPSITDTQYF. The whole variable domain, filled in from reference TRBV7-2 and TRBJ2-3, reads GAGVSQSPSNKVTEKGKDVELRCDPISGHTALYWYRQSLGQGLEFLIYFQGNSAPDKSGLPSDRFSAERTGGSVSTLTIQRTQQEDSAVYLCASSPSITDTQYFGPGTRLTVL.